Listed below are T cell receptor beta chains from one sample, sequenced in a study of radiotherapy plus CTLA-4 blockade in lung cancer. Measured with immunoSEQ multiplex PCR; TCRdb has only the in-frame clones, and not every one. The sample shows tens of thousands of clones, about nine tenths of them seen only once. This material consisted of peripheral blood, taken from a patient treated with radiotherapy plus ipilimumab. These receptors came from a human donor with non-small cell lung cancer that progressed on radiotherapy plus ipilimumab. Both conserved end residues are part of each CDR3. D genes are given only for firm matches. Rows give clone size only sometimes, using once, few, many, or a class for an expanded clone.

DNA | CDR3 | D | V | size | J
TGTGCCAGCAGTTTATTGGGGACTAGCGGGAGGGTTGAGCAGTTCTTC | CASSLLGTSGRVEQFF | TRBD2 | TRBV27 | NA | TRBJ2-1
TGTGCCAGTAGTAGGGCAGGCCGAGGCAATCAGCCCCAGCATTTT | CASSRAGRGNQPQHF | NA | TRBV19 | NA | TRBJ1-5
TGCGCCAGCAGCTTGGAGGAGCGGTCCGGTGATACGCAGTATTTT | CASSLEERSGDTQYF | NA | TRBV5-1 | NA | TRBJ2-3
TGCGCCAGCAGTGATTACGGTTACACTGAAGCTTTCTTT | CASSDYGYTEAFF | NA | TRBV10-2 | once | TRBJ1-1
TGTGCCAGCAGTTTAACGGGGGTGGGTAACTATGGCTACACCTTC | CASSLTGVGNYGYTF | NA | TRBV27 | few | TRBJ1-2
TGTGCCAGTAGAGGGGGACTCTATGGCTACACCTTC | CASRGGLYGYTF | NA | TRBV19 | NA | TRBJ1-2
TGTGCCAGTAGTCGGAACGTCTACAATGAGCAGTTCTTC | CASSRNVYNEQFF | NA | TRBV19 | NA | TRBJ2-1
TGTGCCAGTTGCGCTAGCGGAACTTCCTACGAGCAGTACTTC | CASCASGTSYEQYF | TRBD2 | TRBV28 | NA | TRBJ2-7
TGTGCCACCAGCAGAGACTTCGGGACAACTGGAAACACCATATATTTT | CATSRDFGTTGNTIYF | NA | TRBV15 | NA | TRBJ1-3
TGTGCCAGCAGTTTTTCGGGGCAGCCCCAGCATTTT | CASSFSGQPQHF | NA | TRBV28 | NA | TRBJ1-5
TGTGCCAGCAGTTCACCCCAGGGGCTTGGTGGAAACACCATATATTTT | CASSSPQGLGGNTIYF | NA | TRBV6-6 | NA | TRBJ1-3
TGTGCCAGCAGCTTAGGACTGTACAATGAGCAGTTCTTC | CASSLGLYNEQFF | NA | TRBV7-9 | once | TRBJ2-1
TGTGCCATCAGTGAACAGGACAGGACAATGAACGGAAACACTGAAGCTTTCTTT | CAISEQDRTMNGNTEAFF | TRBD1 | TRBV10-3 | NA | TRBJ1-1
TGTGCCAGCACCGAATCACGCTCTGGGGCCAACGTCCTGACTTTC | CASTESRSGANVLTF | NA | TRBV2 | NA | TRBJ2-6
TGTGCCAGCAGCCGACTTATCGTTGCAGATACGCAGTATTTT | CASSRLIVADTQYF | NA | TRBV14 | NA | TRBJ2-3
TGTGCCAGCAGCGTAGAACCCAGCACAGATACGCAGTATTTT | CASSVEPSTDTQYF | NA | TRBV9 | NA | TRBJ2-3
TGTGCCAGCAGCGTCGGAGCGGGAGGGAACACCGGGGAGCTGTTTTTT | CASSVGAGGNTGELFF | TRBD2 | TRBV9 | NA | TRBJ2-2
TGTGCCAGTAGTATGGAAGGGATCTACGAGCAGTACTTC | CASSMEGIYEQYF | NA | TRBV19 | NA | TRBJ2-7
TGTGCCTGGAGTATCGGGGGTGAATCCACTGAAGCTTTCTTT | CAWSIGGESTEAFF | NA | TRBV30 | NA | TRBJ1-1
TGCGCCAGCAGATCCGGGACAGACTTGGAAAAACTGTTTTTT | CASRSGTDLEKLFF | TRBD1 | TRBV5-1 | NA | TRBJ1-4
TGTGCCAGCAGTTTATTACAGGACTTGGACAATGAGCAGTTCTTC | CASSLLQDLDNEQFF | NA | TRBV27 | NA | TRBJ2-1
TGTGCCAGCAGCTCACTCAGCGGTGACTACAATGAGCAGTTCTTC | CASSSLSGDYNEQFF | NA | TRBV11-2 | NA | TRBJ2-1
TGTGCCAGCAGCGTCGGCGGGAGGGCCGGGATAGATACGCAGTATTTT | CASSVGGRAGIDTQYF | TRBD2 | TRBV9 | NA | TRBJ2-3